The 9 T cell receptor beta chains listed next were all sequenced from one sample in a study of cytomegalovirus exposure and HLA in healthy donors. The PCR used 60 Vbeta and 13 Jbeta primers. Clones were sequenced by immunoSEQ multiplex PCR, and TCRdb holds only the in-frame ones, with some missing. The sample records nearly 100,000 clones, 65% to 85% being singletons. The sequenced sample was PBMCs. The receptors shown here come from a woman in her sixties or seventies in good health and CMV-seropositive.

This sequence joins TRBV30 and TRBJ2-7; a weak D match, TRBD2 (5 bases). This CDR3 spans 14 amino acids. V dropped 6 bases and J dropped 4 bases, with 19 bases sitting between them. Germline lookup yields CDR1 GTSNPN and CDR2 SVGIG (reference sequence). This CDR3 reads CACTIQSRGYEQYF. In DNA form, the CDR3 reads TGTGCCTGCACCATCCAATCCCGGGGTTACGAGCAGTACTTC.

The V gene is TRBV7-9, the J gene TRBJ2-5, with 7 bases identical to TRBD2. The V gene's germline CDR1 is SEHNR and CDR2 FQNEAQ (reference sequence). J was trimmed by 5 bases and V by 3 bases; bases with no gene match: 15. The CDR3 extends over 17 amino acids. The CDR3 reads CASSFSRGGGRWETQYF. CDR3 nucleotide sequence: TGTGCCAGCAGCTTCTCGCGGGGTGGCGGGAGATGGGAGACCCAGTACTTC.

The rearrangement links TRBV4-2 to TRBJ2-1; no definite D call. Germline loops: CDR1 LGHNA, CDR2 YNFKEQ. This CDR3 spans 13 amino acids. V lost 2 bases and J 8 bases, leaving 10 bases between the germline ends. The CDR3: CASSQQKEYEQFF. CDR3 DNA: TGTGCCAGCAGCCAACAGAAGGAGTATGAGCAGTTCTTC.

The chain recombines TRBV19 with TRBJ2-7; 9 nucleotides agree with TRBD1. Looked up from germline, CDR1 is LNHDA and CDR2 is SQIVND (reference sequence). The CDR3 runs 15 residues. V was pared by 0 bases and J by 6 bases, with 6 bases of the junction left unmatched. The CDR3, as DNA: TGTGCCAGTAGTATAGACCCCCGGACAGGGGCCGAGCAGTACTTC. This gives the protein CASSIDPRTGAEQYF.

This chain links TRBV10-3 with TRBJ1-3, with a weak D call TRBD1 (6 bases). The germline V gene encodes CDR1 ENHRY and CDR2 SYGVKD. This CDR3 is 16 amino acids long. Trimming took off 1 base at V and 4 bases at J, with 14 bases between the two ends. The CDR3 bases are TGTGCCATCAGTGAGTTCGTGGGGGCGCAAGGAAACACCATATATTTT. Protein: CAISEFVGAQGNTIYF.

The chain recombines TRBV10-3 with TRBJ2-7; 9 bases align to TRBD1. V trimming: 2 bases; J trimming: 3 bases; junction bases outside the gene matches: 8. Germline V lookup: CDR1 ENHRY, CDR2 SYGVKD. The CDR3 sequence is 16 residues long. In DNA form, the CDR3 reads TGTGCCATCAGTGAGGGTCCCGGGACAGGGAACTACGAGCAGTACTTC. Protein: CAISEGPGTGNYEQYF.

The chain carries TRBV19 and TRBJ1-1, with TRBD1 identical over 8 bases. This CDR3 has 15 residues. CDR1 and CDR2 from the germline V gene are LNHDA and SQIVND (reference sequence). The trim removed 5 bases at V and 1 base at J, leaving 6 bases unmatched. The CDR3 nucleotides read TGTGCCAGTAGTGTCGACAGGGGTCGGAACACTGAAGCTTTCTTT. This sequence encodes CASSVDRGRNTEAFF.

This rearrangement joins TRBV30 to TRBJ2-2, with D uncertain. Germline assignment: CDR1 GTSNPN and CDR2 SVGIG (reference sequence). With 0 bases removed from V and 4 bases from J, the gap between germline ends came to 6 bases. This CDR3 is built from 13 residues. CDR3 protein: CAWSVGSTGELFF. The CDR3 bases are TGTGCCTGGAGTGTTGGCAGCACCGGGGAGCTGTTTTTT.

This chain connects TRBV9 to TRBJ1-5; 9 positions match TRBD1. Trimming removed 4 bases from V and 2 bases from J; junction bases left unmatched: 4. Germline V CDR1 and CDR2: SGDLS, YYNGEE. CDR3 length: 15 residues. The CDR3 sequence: CASSPRTGGNQPQHF. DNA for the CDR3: TGTGCCAGCAGCCCGCGGACAGGGGGCAATCAGCCCCAGCATTTT.